Listed below are T cell receptor beta chains from one sample, sequenced in a study of blood T cell repertoires in COVID-19. Some clones are missing from TCRdb's copy, which holds only in-frame ones; the method was immunoSEQ multiplex PCR. The sample holds 98,000 or so clones, 84% seen once. The sample consisted of peripheral blood. Receptors originate from a man aged 55 to 70 with acute or convalescent COVID-19. CDR3s include the opening cysteine and the closing phenylalanine or tryptophan. A D gene is named only where the DNA matches it firmly. Only some rows state a clone size, as once, few, many or a class for expanded clones.

>TRBV10-3|once|TRBJ1-5|NA
CAISDVQYNQPQHF
TGTGCCATCAGTGATGTCCAGTACAATCAGCCCCAGCATTTT
>TRBV24-1|once|TRBJ1-4|NA
CATSRGLSGKLFF
TGTGCCACCAGTAGGGGACTTTCGGGAAAACTGTTTTTT
>TRBV29-1|few|TRBJ1-3|TRBD1
CSVAGTGANTIYF
TGCAGCGTAGCCGGGACAGGGGCGAACACCATATATTTT
>TRBV30|NA|TRBJ2-5|NA
CAWRRFTGDPETQYF
TGTGCCTGGAGGAGGTTTACGGGAGACCCGGAGACCCAGTACTTC
>TRBV28|NA|TRBJ2-7|NA
CATSLAGANSYEQYF
TGTGCCACCTCCCTCGCAGGGGCCAACTCCTACGAGCAGTACTTC
>TRBV19|NA|TRBJ1-2|TRBD1
CASSIVPRTGHYGYTF
TGTGCCAGTAGTATAGTCCCCCGGACAGGGCACTATGGCTACACCTTC
>TRBV19|NA|TRBJ2-2|TRBD1
CASAFDRGTGELFF
TGTGCCAGCGCTTTCGACAGGGGCACCGGGGAGCTGTTTTTT
>TRBV9|once|TRBJ2-2|NA
CASSVAPAGELFF
TGTGCCAGCAGCGTAGCCCCGGCCGGGGAGCTGTTTTTT
>TRBV7-8|NA|TRBJ2-1|TRBD1
CASSPERAQGDEQFF
TGTGCCAGCAGCCCCGAACGGGCGCAGGGGGATGAGCAGTTCTTC
>TRBV12-5|once|TRBJ1-1|TRBD1
CASGFQTGRNTEAFF
TGTGCTAGTGGTTTCCAGACAGGGCGAAACACTGAAGCTTTCTTT
>TRBV28|NA|TRBJ1-5|NA
CASSLLGHFSNQPQHF
TGTGCCAGCAGTTTATTGGGACATTTTAGCAATCAGCCCCAGCATTTT
>TRBV5-1|NA|TRBJ2-5|TRBD2
CASSSTVAGGSETQYF
TGCGCCAGCAGCTCGACGGTAGCGGGAGGGTCAGAGACCCAGTACTTC
>TRBV2|NA|TRBJ1-5|NA
CASSEISSNQPQHF
TGTGCCAGCAGTGAAATATCCAGCAATCAGCCCCAGCATTTT
>TRBV5-1|NA|TRBJ1-3|NA
CASSFGFSGNTIYF
TGCGCCAGCAGCTTTGGCTTCTCTGGAAACACCATATATTTT
>TRBV18|NA|TRBJ2-1|TRBD2
CASSPRLAGGTNEQFF
TGTGCCAGCTCACCCCGACTGGCGGGAGGGACGAATGAGCAGTTCTTC